The 32 T cell receptor beta chains presented below share a single source sample, sequenced in a study of blood T cell repertoires in COVID-19. The repertoire was sequenced with immunoSEQ multiplex PCR; TCRdb's copy has only in-frame clones and lacks some. The sample carries about 58,000 clones, 70% to 90% recorded once. The sample consisted of peripheral blood. These receptors were collected from a man aged 35 to 55 with active COVID-19.

The genes are TRBV15 and TRBJ2-7, with D perhaps TRBD1 (6 bases). Trimming removed 4 bases at V and 1 base at J, with 11 bases between. The CDR3 runs to 14 residues. Germline CDR1 is LNHNV and CDR2 is YYDKDF (reference sequence). In DNA form, the CDR3 reads TGTGCCACCAGCATTAACAGGGAATCCTACGAGCAGTACTTC. This sequence encodes CATSINRESYEQYF.

The V call is TRBV5-5, the J call TRBJ2-7, with 8 bases matching TRBD2. Germline V CDR1 and CDR2: SGHKS, YYEKEE (reference sequence). V shed 5 bases, J shed 1 base, and the junction held 5 bases outside the gene matches. This CDR3 is 14 amino acids long. CDR3 DNA: TGTGCCAGCAGAGGGGCTAGCGGGTCCTACGAGCAGTACTTC. The encoded protein is CASRGASGSYEQYF.

CDR3 residues: CASSVLAGVHYEQYF. The DNA of the CDR3 is TGTGCCAGCAGCGTTCTAGCGGGAGTTCACTACGAGCAGTACTTC. This rearrangement joins TRBV7-6 to TRBJ2-7; 10 nucleotides match TRBD2. CDR1 and CDR2 from the germline V gene are SGHVS and FNYEAQ. V trimming: 5 bases; J trimming: 3 bases; junction bases outside the gene matches: 7. The CDR3 is made up of 15 amino acids.

The rearrangement uses TRBV7-3 and TRBJ2-5; no clear D. Germline loops: CDR1 SGHTA, CDR2 FQGTGA. V was shortened by 4 bases and J by 1 base, with 10 bases between the two germline ends. The CDR3 length is 14 residues. CDR3 in DNA: TGTGCCAGCAGCTCATCCGGAGCCCAAGAGACCCAGTACTTC. Translating gives CASSSSGAQETQYF.

The chain combines TRBV5-4 with TRBJ2-1; 8 bases are a match to TRBD2. V lost 5 bases and J lost 4; bases outside the gene matches: 11. The CDR3 is made up of 16 amino acids. Germline assignment: CDR1 SGHNT and CDR2 YYREEE (reference sequence). DNA for the CDR3: TGTGCCAGCAGTCCTCGGGGGGGAGCGGGATACAATGAGCAGTTCTTC. The encoded protein is CASSPRGGAGYNEQFF.

The J gene is TRBJ2-7, the V gene TRBV19; 9 nucleotides match TRBD1. The CDR3 is 15 residues long. CDR1 and CDR2 from the germline V gene are LNHDA and SQIVND (reference sequence). Germline trimming cut 2 bases from V and 3 bases from J; bases unmatched to any gene: 5. CDR3 amino acids: CASSIMGTGIYEQYF. As DNA, the CDR3 is TGTGCCAGTAGTATAATGGGGACAGGGATCTACGAGCAGTACTTC.

The chain couples TRBV2 to TRBJ2-5; 9 nucleotides align to TRBD1. Germline V gene data show CDR1 as SNHLY and CDR2 as FYNNEI. This CDR3 comprises 15 residues. The V and J ends lost 6 bases and 5 bases, in that order; junction bases with no gene match: 10. CDR3 protein: CASSATGTGRETQYF. For the CDR3, the DNA is TGTGCCAGCAGCGCTACCGGGACAGGGCGGGAGACCCAGTACTTC.

The chain's CDR3 is CAWNQGSGNTIYF. CDR3 DNA sequence: TGTGCCTGGAACCAGGGTTCTGGAAACACCATATATTTT. The J gene is TRBJ1-3, the V gene TRBV30; weak D call: TRBD1 (5 bases). Germline V gene sequence: CDR1 GTSNPN, CDR2 SVGIG (reference sequence). The CDR3 is 13 residues long. V was trimmed by 4 bases and J by 1 base, leaving 8 bases between them.

V and J are TRBV27 and TRBJ2-7; 13 positions match TRBD2. Looked up from germline, CDR1 is MNHEY and CDR2 is SMNVEV (reference sequence). The CDR3 is made up of 12 amino acids. J was trimmed by 10 bases and V by 5 bases; bases with no gene match: 2. DNA for the CDR3: TGTGCCAGCAGTCGACTAGCGGGAGGCCAGTACTTC. Protein: CASSRLAGGQYF.

This sequence joins TRBV5-1 and TRBJ2-5, with 8 nucleotides matching TRBD1. V lost 7 bases and J lost 5; bases outside the gene matches: 7. Germline V gene data show CDR1 as SGHRS and CDR2 as YFSETQ. The CDR3 extends over 13 amino acids. CDR3 sequence reads: CASSDRGGETQYF. The CDR3 nucleotides read TGCGCCAGCTCCGACAGGGGCGGGGAGACCCAGTACTTC.

The chain carries TRBV7-2 and TRBJ2-7, with 10 bases aligning to TRBD2. The CDR3 has 15 residues. The germline V gene encodes CDR1 SGHTA and CDR2 FQGNSA. The V segment lost 10 bases and the J segment 1 base; nucleotides outside the gene matches: 10. The CDR3 loop is CAIVPLAGVSYEQYF. The CDR3 nucleotides are TGTGCCATCGTTCCCCTAGCGGGAGTTTCCTACGAGCAGTACTTC.

This clone was seen only once. This chain uses TRBV19 with TRBJ2-3, with TRBD2 identical over 9 bases. CDR3 length: 17 residues. V trimming: 5 bases; J trimming: 1 base; junction bases outside the gene matches: 10. Per germline, CDR1 LNHDA and CDR2 SQIVND (reference sequence). The CDR3 sequence is CASSLGGRASGTDTQYF. CDR3 nucleotides: TGTGCCAGTAGTCTCGGCGGGAGGGCAAGTGGCACAGATACGCAGTATTTT. Full variable domain (remainder filled in from reference TRBV19 and TRBJ2-3): DGGITQSPKYLFRKEGQNVTLSCEQNLNHDAMYWYRQDPGQGLRLIYYSQIVNDFQKGDIAEGYSVSREKKESFPLTVTSAQKNPTAFYLCASSLGGRASGTDTQYFGPGTRLTVL.

The J gene is TRBJ2-1, the V gene TRBV15; TRBD2 matches 11 bases. The CDR3 length is 21 residues. After removal of 0 bases from V and 0 bases from J, the junction contained 13 bases not matched to a gene. Germline V gives CDR1 LNHNV, CDR2 YYDKDF (reference sequence). CDR3 in amino acids: CATSRDPSSGRQGNSYNEQFF. CDR3 coding DNA: TGTGCCACCAGCAGAGATCCCTCTAGCGGGAGGCAAGGGAACTCCTACAATGAGCAGTTCTTC.

This rearrangement joins TRBV2 to TRBJ2-3, with TRBD2 as a possible D gene (7 bases). CDR1 SNHLY and CDR2 FYNNEI come from the germline V gene. The CDR3 is made up of 16 amino acids. Between the trimmed V and J ends, which lost 3 bases and 6 bases, there was a span of 19 bases. The CDR3 region is CASSERGGIIMDTQYF. DNA of the CDR3: TGTGCCAGCAGTGAGAGGGGGGGCATTATTATGGATACGCAGTATTTT.

J is TRBJ2-7 and V is TRBV19; the match to TRBD1 covers 9 bases. Germline values: CDR1 LNHDA, CDR2 SQIVND (reference sequence). This CDR3 comprises 15 residues. V lost 3 bases and J lost 6; bases outside the gene matches: 9. The CDR3 sequence: CASSIVGQGPAEQYF. The CDR3 nucleotides are TGTGCCAGTAGTATCGTAGGACAGGGGCCCGCCGAGCAGTACTTC.

Points on this clone: One junction end does not reproduce the germline sequence, and a read error may be involved. This chain uses TRBV28 with TRBJ1-1; a possible D gene is TRBD1 (6 bases). This CDR3 is 13 amino acids long. CDR1 is MDHEN and CDR2 is SYDVKM in the germline V gene. CDR3 bases: TGTGCCAGCAGCTTATGGGAGGGAGGGGGAGCTTTCTTT. The encoded protein is CASSLWEGGGAFF. Full variable domain (missing parts from reference TRBV28 and TRBJ1-1): DVKVTQSSRYLVKRTGEKVFLECVQDMDHENMFWYRQDPGLGLRLIYFSYDVKMKEKGDIPEGYSVSREKKERFSLILESASTNQTSMYLCASSLWEGGGAFFGQGTRLTVV.

The chain combines TRBV19 with TRBJ2-3; 7 bases agree with TRBD2. Germline V CDR1 and CDR2: LNHDA, SQIVND (reference sequence). Losses at the gene ends were 7 bases for V and 6 bases for J; bases not matched to a gene: 7. This CDR3 has 13 residues. The CDR3 loop reads CASMAGAGDTQYF. CDR3 DNA: TGTGCCAGTATGGCGGGAGCCGGGGATACGCAGTATTTT.

The chain couples TRBV7-2 to TRBJ2-1; D unresolved. V was shortened by 9 bases and J by 7 bases, with 13 bases between the two germline ends. The V gene's germline CDR1 is SGHTA and CDR2 FQGNSA. This CDR3 is built from 12 residues. CDR3 DNA sequence: TGTGCCAGACTAACGGAGAGGAATGAGCAGTTCTTC. This encodes CARLTERNEQFF.

This chain joins TRBV11-2 and TRBJ1-1; D is possibly TRBD1 (6 bases). This CDR3 has 17 amino acids. V was shortened by 4 bases and J by 0 bases, with 18 bases between the two germline ends. The germline gives CDR1 SGHAT, CDR2 FQNNGV. The CDR3 DNA reads TGTGCCAGCAGCTCTCTGACAGGATATCGCATGAACACTGAAGCTTTCTTT. This codes for CASSSLTGYRMNTEAFF.

This clone was observed a single time. The chain couples TRBV2 to TRBJ2-3; weak D call: TRBD2 (6 bases). V was clipped by 6 bases and J by 1 base, with 11 bases between them. The CDR3 sequence is 14 residues long. Per the germline V gene, CDR1 is SNHLY and CDR2 is FYNNEI. The CDR3 coding sequence is TGTGCCAGCAGGGAGGGTGGGGGCACAGATACGCAGTATTTT. Translation: CASREGGGTDTQYF.

The rearrangement uses TRBV5-8 and TRBJ1-2, with unresolved D. Germline values: CDR1 SGHTS, CDR2 YDEGEE. V lost 0 bases and J 5 bases, leaving 8 bases between the germline ends. This CDR3 spans 13 amino acids. DNA of the CDR3: TGTGCCAGCAGCTTGGGGCGGGAGTATGGCTACACCTTC. This encodes CASSLGREYGYTF.

In its sample, this clone was seen a few times. The genes are TRBV5-6 and TRBJ1-5; no clear D gene. V dropped 7 bases and J dropped 5 bases, with 10 bases sitting between them. CDR3 length equals 12 residues. Germline V lookup: CDR1 SGHDT, CDR2 YYEEEE. The CDR3 bases are TGTGCCAGCTCAAGGCGGGATCAGCCCCAGCATTTT. It specifies CASSRRDQPQHF.

The genes are TRBV27 and TRBJ2-3; D is unclear. With 3 bases removed from V and 2 bases from J, the gap between germline ends came to 15 bases. Germline-derived CDR1 and CDR2 are MNHEY and SMNVEV (reference sequence). The CDR3 loop spans 16 amino acids. As DNA, the CDR3 is TGTGCCAGCAGTTTTATTTGGAGCCTCTCCACAGATACGCAGTATTTT. Translated: CASSFIWSLSTDTQYF.

The V and J genes are TRBV5-1 and TRBJ2-1; unclear D gene. This CDR3 is 15 amino acids long. The ends were cut back, 0 bases at V and 5 bases at J, with 12 bases in the middle. Per the germline V gene, CDR1 is SGHRS and CDR2 is YFSETQ. CDR3 sequence: CASSLGPPENNEQFF. CDR3 DNA: TGCGCCAGCAGCTTGGGGCCTCCCGAAAACAATGAGCAGTTCTTC.

This chain links TRBV10-3 with TRBJ2-3; 10 nucleotides agree with TRBD2. CDR1 is ENHRY and CDR2 is SYGVKD in the germline V gene. This CDR3 region has 16 residues. Losses at the gene ends were 2 bases for V and 0 bases for J; bases not matched to a gene: 2. The CDR3 region is CAISEGTSDSTDTQYF. The DNA of the CDR3 is TGTGCCATCAGTGAGGGGACTAGCGATAGCACAGATACGCAGTATTTT.

V usage is TRBV30 and J usage is TRBJ2-7, with TRBD2 matching over 7 bases. Germline V gene lookup returns CDR1 GTSNPN and CDR2 SVGIG (reference sequence). V dropped 3 bases and J dropped 2; count of bases not matched to a gene: 4. This CDR3 comprises 13 residues. The CDR3 nucleotides are TGTGCCTGGAGGGGGGGGTTTACCTACGAGCAGTACTTC. This gives the protein CAWRGGFTYEQYF. Full variable domain (rest looked up from reference TRBV30 and TRBJ2-7): SQTIHQWPATLVQPVGSPLSLECTVEGTSNPNLYWYRQAAGRGLQLLFYSVGIGQISSEVPQNLSASRPQDRQFILSSKKLLLSDSGFYLCAWRGGFTYEQYFGPGTRLTVT.

The chain is built from TRBV6-5 and TRBJ2-7, with D perhaps matching TRBD2 (5 bases). CDR3 length: 15 amino acids. Per the germline V gene, CDR1 is MNHEY and CDR2 is SVGAGI. V gave up 7 bases and J gave up 4 bases, with 20 bases separating them. The CDR3 sequence: CASIAGTSGKYEQYF. The CDR3 region has the DNA TGTGCCAGCATTGCCGGAACTTCGGGGAAATACGAGCAGTACTTC.

The CDR3 loop is CASSSSLGQIYGYTF. CDR3 sequence (DNA): TGTGCCAGCAGCTCCTCTTTAGGACAGATCTATGGCTACACCTTC. This sequence joins TRBV7-8 and TRBJ1-2, with D maybe TRBD1 (6 bases). CDR3 length: 15 residues. Germline values: CDR1 SGHVS, CDR2 FQNEAQ. V was shortened by 4 bases and J by 4 bases, with 16 bases between the two germline ends.

The rearrangement uses TRBV20-1 and TRBJ1-6; tentative D call: TRBD1 (5 bases). The CDR3 runs 11 residues. The V gene's germline CDR1 is DFQATT and CDR2 SNEGSKA (reference sequence). The V gene lost 6 bases and the J gene lost 9 bases, with 9 bases spanning the gap. The CDR3 DNA is TGCAGTGCGTTAGACAGTTCACCCCTCCACTTT. It specifies CSALDSSPLHF.

J is TRBJ2-7 and V is TRBV21-1; the D segment call TRBD1 is taken from the table without a DNA check. TRBV21-1 is an annotated pseudogene. The CDR3 runs to 16 residues. DNA of the CDR3: TGTGCCAGCAGCCCGTCACAGGAAGGGGTGGGCTACGAGCAGTACTTC. Its translation is CASSPSQEGVGYEQYF.

This chain uses TRBV5-4 with TRBJ2-2, with 11 positions matching TRBD1. From germline, CDR1 is SGHNT and CDR2 YYREEE (reference sequence). The CDR3 is 15 residues long. J lost 3 bases, V lost 4 bases, and 2 bases had no gene match. In DNA form, the CDR3 reads TGTGCCAGCAGCAGGGACAGGGGGGACACCGGGGAGCTGTTTTTT. It encodes CASSRDRGDTGELFF. The variable domain in full, with the rest retrieved from reference TRBV5-4 and TRBJ2-2, is ETGVTQSPTHLIKTRGQQVTLRCSSQSGHNTVSWYQQALGQGPQFIFQYYREEENGRGNFPPRFSGLQFPNYSSELNVNALELDDSALYLCASSRDRGDTGELFFGEGSRLTVL.

This clone was seen a single time. V usage is TRBV4-2 and J usage is TRBJ2-7, with 8 bases that match TRBD2. V trimming: 4 bases; J trimming: 7 bases; junction bases outside the gene matches: 12. Germline V CDR1 and CDR2: LGHNA, YNFKEQ. The CDR3 sequence is 15 residues long. The CDR3 DNA sequence: TGTGCCAGCAGCCCCGGGGGGGGCAGGGTCTGGGAGCAGTACTTC. Its translation: CASSPGGGRVWEQYF.